The sequence of this T cell receptor beta chain was determined in a study of OX40 agonist ivuxolimab in advanced cancers. Study at large: Ivuxolimab, which patients received intravenously every 2 weeks, was dosed at 0.01 to 10 mg/kg. Earlier treatment with anti-PD-1, anti-PD-L1 or anti-CTLA-4 was permitted, and 35% to 45% had received some. Study results and caveats: At 0.1 to 3.0 mg/kg and by week 6, CD4+ and CD8+ T cells in the blood had expanded clonally. Relative to CD4+ cells, CD8+ T cells on average had more expanded clones.

Assay: immunoSEQ multiplex PCR; the TCRdb copy retains only in-frame clones and omits some. The repertoire holds under 20,000 clones, with approximately 77% as singletons. The CDR3 sequence is 14 residues long. The trim removed 3 bases at V and 8 bases at J, leaving 5 bases unmatched. CDR1 and CDR2 (germline): SGHNT, YYREEE (reference sequence). A note on this clone: Its matching antigen is unknown.

The gene calls are TRBV5-4 and TRBJ1-4, with TRBD1 matching over 9 bases. The material was CD4+ or CD8+ T cells sorted from blood, obtained in a trial of the OX40 agonist ivuxolimab. The receptor's source is an adult with an advanced solid tumor such as melanoma, head and neck, liver or kidney cancer. CDR3 in amino acids: CASSSGQGTEKLFF. The CDR3 DNA reads TGTGCCAGCAGCTCCGGACAGGGGACCGAAAAACTGTTTTTT.